The entry below describes one T cell receptor beta chain. Its antigen is currently unknown. These data belong to a study of cytomegalovirus exposure and HLA in healthy donors. Study findings and constraints: Certain sequence variants were highly shared and formed a cluster, and this cluster was likely a sequencing artifact.

Healthy bone marrow donors supplied every sample. At collection, donors were nominally healthy, but unrecorded immune exposures were probable. The PCR employed 60 Vbeta primers together with 13 Jbeta primers. Original processing notes: It was a later analysis that counted roughly 80 million unique TCR beta chains, of which around 11 million were shared. The protocol was immunoSEQ multiplex PCR, while the TCRdb copy is restricted to in-frame clones and leaves out a portion. Clone size and V and J calls were adopted from that table, with D and trimming inferred from the DNA. The sample includes about 180,000 clones, 80% of them seen just once. The clonotype comes from a man in his forties in good health and CMV-seronegative. The material sequenced was PBMCs.

This chain's CDR3 is CASTKTGVRNTIYF. In DNA, the CDR3 is TGTGCCAGCACCAAAACAGGGGTCAGAAACACCATATATTTT. The chain recombines TRBV5-5 with TRBJ1-3, with 7 bases fitting TRBD1. CDR3 length: 14 amino acids. The V gene end was trimmed by 6 bases and the J gene end by 5 bases; junction bases not matched to a gene: 8. CDR1 and CDR2 (germline): SGHKS, YYEKEE (reference sequence).